The clone carrying this T cell receptor beta chain was observed a single time. It was during active infection that Seattle patients were enrolled and then longitudinally followed. This record comes from a study of blood T cell repertoires in COVID-19. As for the study in general: The United States, Italy and Spain were the sources of the acute and convalescent COVID-19 samples. The analysed material was cDNA or gDNA that came from T cells, B-cell-depleted T cells, or PBMCs.

Original processing methods: Amplification from reference gene primers served as the basis for estimated nucleated cell counts. Clones were sequenced by immunoSEQ multiplex PCR, and TCRdb holds only the in-frame ones, with some missing. D and trimming were read from the DNA, whereas the V and J calls and clone size are those reported in that table. The profile shows a few hundred thousand clones, around 81% of them singletons. CDR1 is LNHDA and CDR2 is SQIVND in the germline V gene (reference sequence). Trimming cost V 3 bases and J 5 bases, with 19 bases left between them. CDR3 length: 17 amino acids.

Sequenced: peripheral blood. This clonotype originated in a person in their 70s with COVID-19, enrolled during active disease. This chain uses TRBV19 with TRBJ2-2; perhaps TRBD2 as D (6 bases). For the CDR3, the DNA is TGTGCCAGTAGTATCGAGTTCGGGCATGGAGGGACCGGGGAGCTGTTTTTT. Translation: CASSIEFGHGGTGELFF.